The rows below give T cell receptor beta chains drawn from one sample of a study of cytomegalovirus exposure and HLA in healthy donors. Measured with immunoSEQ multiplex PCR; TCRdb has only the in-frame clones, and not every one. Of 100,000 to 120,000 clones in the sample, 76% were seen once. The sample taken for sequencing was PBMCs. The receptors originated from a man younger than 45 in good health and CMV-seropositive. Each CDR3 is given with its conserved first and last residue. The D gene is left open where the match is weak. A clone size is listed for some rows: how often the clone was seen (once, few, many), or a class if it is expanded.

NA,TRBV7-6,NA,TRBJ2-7,TGTGCCAGCAGCTTAGCAGGTACAGGACGGTACGAGCAGTACTTC,CASSLAGTGRYEQYF
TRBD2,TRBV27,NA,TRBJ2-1,TGTGCCAGCAGCTTAGGACTAGCGGGGATCAATGAGCAGTTCTTC,CASSLGLAGINEQFF
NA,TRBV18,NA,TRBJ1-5,TGTGCCAGCTCACCACCTGATGTTGGACAGTATAGCAATCAGCCCCAGCATTTT,CASSPPDVGQYSNQPQHF
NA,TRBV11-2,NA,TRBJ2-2,TGTGCCAGCAGCTTAGAGGTGGGGCGTATCACCGGGGAGCTGTTTTTT,CASSLEVGRITGELFF
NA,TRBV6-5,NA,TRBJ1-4,TGTGCCAGCAGTTACTCTGGCAGGATGAATGAAAAACTGTTTTTT,CASSYSGRMNEKLFF
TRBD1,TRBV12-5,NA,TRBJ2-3,TGTGCTAGTGGTTCGGGACAGGGGCACACAGATACGCAGTATTTT,CASGSGQGHTDTQYF
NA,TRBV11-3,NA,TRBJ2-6,TGTGCCAGCAGCTCCGCGGCCTCTGGGGCCAACGTCCTGACTTTC,CASSSAASGANVLTF
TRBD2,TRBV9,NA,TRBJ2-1,TGTGCCAGCAGCGCTAACCCCAAGCGGGGAATCAATGAGCAGTTCTTC,CASSANPKRGINEQFF
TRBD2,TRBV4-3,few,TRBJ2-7,TGCGCCAGCAGCCCGGGGGGCCTAGCGGGGAGTTACGAGCAGTACTTC,CASSPGGLAGSYEQYF
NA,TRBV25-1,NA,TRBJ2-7,TGTGCCAGCAGTCCCGGTCCCTCCTACGAGCAGTACTTC,CASSPGPSYEQYF
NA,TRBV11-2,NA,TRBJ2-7,TGTGCCAGCAGCTTAGGAGGCCCTGGTTACGAGCAGTACTTC,CASSLGGPGYEQYF
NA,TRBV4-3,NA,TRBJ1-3,TGCGCCAGCAGCCAAGGACCCGGGTCGAAAAACACCATATATTTT,CASSQGPGSKNTIYF
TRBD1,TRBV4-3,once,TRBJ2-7,TGCGCCAGCAGCCAAGCAAGACAGGGGGCATTCGAGCAGTACTTC,CASSQARQGAFEQYF
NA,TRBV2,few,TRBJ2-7,TGTGCCAGCTCGGACTTCACCTACGAGCAGTACTTC,CASSDFTYEQYF
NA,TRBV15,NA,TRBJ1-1,TGTGCCACCAGCAGAGATTTCGAAGGGGTCCGTGAAGCTTTCTTT,CATSRDFEGVREAFF
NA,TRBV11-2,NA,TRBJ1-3,TGTGCCAGCAGCTTAGCAGGTACTGGAAACACCATATATTTT,CASSLAGTGNTIYF
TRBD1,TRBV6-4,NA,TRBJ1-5,TGTGCCAGCAGTGAAAACAGGGGCCAGCCCCAGCATTTT,CASSENRGQPQHF
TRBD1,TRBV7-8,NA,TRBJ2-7,TGTGCCAGCAGCTTAAATTCGGCCGCGACAGGGAGCGAGCAGTACTTC,CASSLNSAATGSEQYF
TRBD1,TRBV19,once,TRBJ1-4,TGTGCCAGTAACCCTATCTCGGACAGGGGGAACGAAAAACTGTTTTTT,CASNPISDRGNEKLFF
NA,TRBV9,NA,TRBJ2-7,TGTGCCAGCAGCGAGGGGGGGGGAGCGGTCGAGCAGTACTTC,CASSEGGGAVEQYF
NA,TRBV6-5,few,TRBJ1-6,TGTGCCAGCAGTTATGTCGGTGGCGGGTCACCCCTCCACTTT,CASSYVGGGSPLHF
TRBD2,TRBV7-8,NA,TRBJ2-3,TGTGCCAGCAGCTCCTATGAGGGCGGGGGGGCCAGGGATACGCAGTATTTT,CASSSYEGGGARDTQYF
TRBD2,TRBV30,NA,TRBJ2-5,TGTGCCTGGAGGTCTAGCGGGGGGGAGACCCAGTACTTC,CAWRSSGGETQYF
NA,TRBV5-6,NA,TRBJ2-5,TGTGCCAGCAGCTTATATCCGGGAAAGGAGCAGTACTTC,CASSLYPGKEQYF
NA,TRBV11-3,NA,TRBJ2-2,TGTGCCGCTGCGGCTTTGGGGCCCGGGGAGCTGTTTTTT,CAAAALGPGELFF
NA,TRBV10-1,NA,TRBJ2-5,TGCGCCAGCAGCCCTTGTAGACAAGAGACCCAGTACTTC,CASSPCRQETQYF
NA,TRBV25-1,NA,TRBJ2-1,TGTGCCAGCAGTGGCCTAGACGGGTTCTACAATGAGCAGTTCTTC,CASSGLDGFYNEQFF
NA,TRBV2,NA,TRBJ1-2,TGTGCCAGCAGTGAGCAGGGTCAAGGCTACACCTTC,CASSEQGQGYTF
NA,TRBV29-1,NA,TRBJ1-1,NA,CSVAAGTPGRLGF
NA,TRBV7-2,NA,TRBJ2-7,TGTGCCAGCAGCTTCGGGCAGGGTGTCGACGAGCAGTACTTC,CASSFGQGVDEQYF
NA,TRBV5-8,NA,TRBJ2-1,TGTGCCAGCAGCGATAACGTCGGGGAGCAGTTCTTC,CASSDNVGEQFF
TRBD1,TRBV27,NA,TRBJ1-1,TGTGCCAGCAGTTCTTACAGGGGTCGGGAAGCTTTCTTT,CASSSYRGREAFF
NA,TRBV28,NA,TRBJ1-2,TGTGCCAGCGGCCTCCTCGGGACGGGGGGCGGAGGATATGGCTACACCTTC,CASGLLGTGGGGYGYTF
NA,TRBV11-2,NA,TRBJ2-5,TGTGCCAGCACCCGTGCGGGGAGTCAAGAGACCCAGTACTTC,CASTRAGSQETQYF
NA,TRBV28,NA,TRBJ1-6,TGTGCCAGCAGTTATGCATATCTCGGGGTCTCGAGCTCCTATAATTCACCCCTCCACTTT,CASSYAYLGVSSSYNSPLHF